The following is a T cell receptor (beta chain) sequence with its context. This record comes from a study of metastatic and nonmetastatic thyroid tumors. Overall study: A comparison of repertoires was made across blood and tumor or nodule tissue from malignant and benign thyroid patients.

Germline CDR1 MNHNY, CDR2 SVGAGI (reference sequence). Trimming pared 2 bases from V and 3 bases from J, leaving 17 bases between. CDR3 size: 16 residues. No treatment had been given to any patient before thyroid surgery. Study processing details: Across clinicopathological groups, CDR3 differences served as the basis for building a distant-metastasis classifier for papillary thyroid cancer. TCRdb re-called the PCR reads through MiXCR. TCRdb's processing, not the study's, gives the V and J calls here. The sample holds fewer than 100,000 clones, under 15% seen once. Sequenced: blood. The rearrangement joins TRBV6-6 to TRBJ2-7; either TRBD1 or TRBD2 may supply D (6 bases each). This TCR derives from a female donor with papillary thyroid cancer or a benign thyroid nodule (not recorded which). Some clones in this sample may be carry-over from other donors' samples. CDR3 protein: CASSYRWRGSGYEQYF. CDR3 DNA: TGTGCCAGCAGTTACCGCTGGAGGGGGAGCGGCTACGAGCAGTACTTC.